The clone carrying this T cell receptor beta chain has ten or more counts. Its antigen is not identified. TCRdb used MiXCR to reprocess the 5' RACE reads, holding one entry per CDR3 protein. Of 80,000 or so distinct CDR3 sequences listed, 11% to 15% are singletons. This sample was taken from a study of early T cells in non-severe SARS-CoV-2 infection. Trimming took 0 bases from V and 4 from J, leaving 19 bases between them. CDR1 is SGHNT and CDR2 is YYREEE in the germline V gene (reference sequence). This CDR3 comprises 18 residues. Study findings and constraints: A preference for anti-spike CD8 responses marked VDJdb matching, which missed private and CD4 specificities.

Sample: whole blood. The chain links TRBV5-4 to TRBJ2-2; D is possibly TRBD2 (6 bases). The TCR originated in an adult who was a healthcare worker with PCR-confirmed SARS-CoV-2 infection or an uninfected control (not recorded which). The CDR3 region is CASSLVPPRERVTGELFF. In DNA form, the CDR3 reads TGTGCCAGCAGCTTGGTCCCTCCGCGGGAAAGGGTCACCGGGGAGCTGTTTTTT.